This T cell receptor beta chain was recorded in a study of blood T cell repertoires in COVID-19. Germline V gene lookup returns CDR1 LNHDA and CDR2 SQIVND (reference sequence). The CDR3 sequence is 14 residues long. Trimming removed 4 bases from V and 7 bases from J; junction bases left unmatched: 6. Method: immunoSEQ multiplex PCR; TCRdb's copy keeps in-frame clones and lacks some. The data contain roughly 150,000 clones, approximately 80% of them singletons. With regard to this clone: Distinct nucleotide sequences in the sample also encode this CDR3.

V gene TRBV19 combines with J gene TRBJ1-5; 8 nucleotides line up with TRBD1. The specimen sequenced was peripheral blood. The source of this sequence is a woman aged 80 or older with acute or convalescent COVID-19. The chain's CDR3 is CASSTDRGGQPQHF. In DNA form, the CDR3 reads TGTGCCAGTAGTACTGACAGGGGTGGGCAGCCCCAGCATTTT.